This T cell receptor (beta chain) was obtained from a study of T cell responses to AZD1222 COVID-19 vaccine. Turning to the study itself: Second-dose schedules of about 4 or about 12 weeks were combined. Study findings and constraints: White British people made up most donors, females outnumbered males, and clonal diversity was possibly underestimated. Vaccine-associated CD4 TCRs ranged over spike, dominating at 160-218 and 743-854.

Remarks on this clone: As yet, its antigen is unknown.

Here immunoSEQ multiplex PCR was the method, and the copy in TCRdb shows in-frame clones only, minus some. The sample has about 170,000 clones, 90% to 95% seen once; the top ten hold 2% to 3%. Germline V CDR1 and CDR2: LNHDA, SQIVND (reference sequence). Trimming left V 8 bases short and J 1 base short, with 15 bases between. The CDR3 has 15 amino acids. The chain uses TRBV19 and TRBJ1-5; weak D call: TRBD1 (6 bases). Here the sequenced sample was peripheral blood, taken on day 0 of AZD1222 vaccination. The sequence was collected from an adult in good health. The CDR3 DNA is TGTGCCAGTCTCGACCGCAGGGGAAGCAATCAGCCCCAGCATTTT. As protein: CASLDRRGSNQPQHF.